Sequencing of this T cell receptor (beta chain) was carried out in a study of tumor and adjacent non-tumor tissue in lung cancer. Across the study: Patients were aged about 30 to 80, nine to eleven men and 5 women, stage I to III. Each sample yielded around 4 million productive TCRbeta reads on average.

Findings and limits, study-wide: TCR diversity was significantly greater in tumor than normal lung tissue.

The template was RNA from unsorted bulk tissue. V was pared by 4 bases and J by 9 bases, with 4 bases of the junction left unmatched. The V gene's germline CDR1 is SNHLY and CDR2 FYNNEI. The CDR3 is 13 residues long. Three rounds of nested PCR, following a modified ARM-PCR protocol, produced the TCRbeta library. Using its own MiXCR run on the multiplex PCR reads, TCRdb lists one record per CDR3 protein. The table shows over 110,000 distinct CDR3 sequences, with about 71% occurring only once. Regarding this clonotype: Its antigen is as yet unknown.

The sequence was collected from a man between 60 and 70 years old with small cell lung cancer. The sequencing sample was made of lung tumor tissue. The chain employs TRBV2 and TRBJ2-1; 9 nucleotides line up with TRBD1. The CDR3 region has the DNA TGTGCCAGCAGTGGGACAGGGGTAGGTGAGCAGTTCTTC. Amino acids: CASSGTGVGEQFF.